A single sample gave rise to the 14 T cell receptor beta chains below, sequenced in a study of technical replicates of blood from a handful of donors. Clones were read by immunoSEQ multiplex PCR, and TCRdb kept only the in-frame ones, dropping some. The sample consists of more than 70,000 clones, approximately 96% of them appearing once. The sequenced sample was T cells isolated from PBMCs. Receptors were obtained from a human donor in good health.

This clone was seen once. This chain links TRBV2 with TRBJ1-5, with 10 bases lining up with TRBD1. This CDR3 region has 17 residues. The germline CDR1 and CDR2 sequences are SNHLY and FYNNEI. The V and J ends lost 6 bases and 1 base, in that order; junction bases with no gene match: 9. The CDR3 DNA reads TGTGCCAGCAGAACCGGGACAGGGGATAGAAGCAATCAGCCCCAGCATTTT. Translation gives CASRTGTGDRSNQPQHF.

This chain joins TRBV9 and TRBJ1-6, with D uncertain. Germline values: CDR1 SGDLS, CDR2 YYNGEE. The CDR3 contains 17 residues. V shed 0 bases and J shed 7 bases, with 17 bases lying between them. This CDR3 reads CASSVEAPGRKNSPLHF. In nucleotides, the CDR3 is TGTGCCAGCAGCGTAGAGGCCCCGGGAAGAAAGAATTCACCCCTCCACTTT.

The rearrangement uses TRBV11-1 and TRBJ2-2; D unclear. Germline CDR1 and CDR2: SGHAT and FQDESV (reference sequence). The germline V and J ends were trimmed by 7 bases and 7 bases, with 19 bases remaining between them. The CDR3 consists of 15 residues. In DNA form, the CDR3 reads TGTGCCAGCAATCCTGGGTATTTGACTGGCGGGGAGCTGTTTTTT. It codes for CASNPGYLTGGELFF.

The chain couples TRBV7-6 to TRBJ2-7; D is unclear. The V and J ends lost 6 bases and 2 bases respectively, with 14 bases between them. This CDR3 comprises 14 residues. CDR1 and CDR2 (germline): SGHVS, FNYEAQ. Here the CDR3 reads CASSQSRSAYEQYF. As DNA, the CDR3 is TGTGCCAGCAGTCAATCGCGCAGCGCCTACGAGCAGTACTTC.

V usage is TRBV27 and J usage is TRBJ2-1; 9 nucleotides align to TRBD2. The V gene end was trimmed by 4 bases and the J gene end by 4 bases; junction bases not matched to a gene: 29. The germline CDR1 and CDR2 sequences are MNHEY and SMNVEV (reference sequence). This CDR3 has 23 amino acids. This CDR3 is CASSSKGSPITGDGGRAYNEQFF. CDR3 nucleotides: TGTGCCAGCAGTTCTAAGGGATCCCCTATTACAGGGGACGGCGGGAGGGCGTACAATGAGCAGTTCTTC.

In this sample, this clone turned up once. The chain links TRBV7-9 to TRBJ2-7, with D perhaps TRBD2 (6 bases). Trimming took off 5 bases at V and 4 bases at J, with 24 bases between the two ends. The CDR3 has 17 amino acids. Germline values: CDR1 SEHNR, CDR2 FQNEAQ (reference sequence). CDR3 protein: CASSPATRRAGGYEQYF. DNA of the CDR3: TGTGCCAGCAGCCCAGCGACTAGGAGGGCCGGAGGGTACGAGCAGTACTTC. The whole variable domain, remainder taken from reference TRBV7-9 and TRBJ2-7, is DTGVSQNPRHKITKRGQNVTFRCDPISEHNRLYWYRQTLGQGPEFLTYFQNEAQLEKSRLLSDRFSAERPKGSFSTLEIQRTEQGDSAMYLCASSPATRRAGGYEQYFGPGTRLTVT.

CDR3 sequence: CASSLVRLVARSTDTQYF. The CDR3 nucleotides are TGTGCCAGCAGTCTCGTTAGATTGGTGGCTCGGAGTACAGATACGCAGTATTTT. The V and J genes are TRBV28 and TRBJ2-3; the D is unclear. Deletions cut 5 bases from V and 3 bases from J, with 24 bases between. The CDR3 sequence is 18 residues long. CDR1 is MDHEN, CDR2 SYDVKM, per germline.

The V call is TRBV2, the J call TRBJ1-3; no reliable D call. This CDR3 contains 14 residues. The V and J ends lost 4 bases and 1 base respectively, with 8 bases between them. The germline V gene has CDR1 SNHLY and CDR2 FYNNEI. CDR3: CASSVDNSGNTIYF. The CDR3 bases are TGTGCCAGCAGTGTAGACAATTCTGGAAACACCATATATTTT.

J is TRBJ2-5 and V is TRBV11-1; D not certain. Germline V gene sequence: CDR1 SGHAT, CDR2 FQDESV (reference sequence). This CDR3 comprises 13 residues. V lost 6 bases and J lost 2, with 10 bases in between. CDR3 sequence: CASSRDIQETQYF. DNA of the CDR3: TGTGCCAGCAGTCGAGACATTCAAGAGACCCAGTACTTC.

The chain uses TRBV28 and TRBJ2-3; 8 bases align to TRBD2. Germline CDR1 reads MDHEN; CDR2 reads SYDVKM. V trimming: 1 base; J trimming: 11 bases; junction bases outside the gene matches: 14. This CDR3 region has 16 residues. The CDR3 sequence is CASSLFVSGGAVQQYF. The CDR3 DNA sequence: TGTGCCAGCAGTTTATTCGTTTCCGGGGGGGCCGTACAGCAGTATTTT.

The CDR3 sequence: CASSSGGLGGYTF. The CDR3 bases are TGCGCCAGCAGCTCAGGGGGCTTAGGGGGCTACACCTTC. The V call is TRBV5-1, the J call TRBJ1-2; the match to TRBD1 covers 8 bases. This CDR3 contains 13 residues. Trimming removed 3 bases from V and 8 bases from J; junction bases left unmatched: 6. In germline, CDR1 is SGHRS, CDR2 YFSETQ.

V usage is TRBV29-1 and J usage is TRBJ2-2, with D possibly matching TRBD1 (6 bases). V was trimmed by 2 bases and J by 4 bases, leaving 14 bases between them. Germline V lookup: CDR1 SQVTM, CDR2 ANQGSEA. The CDR3 spans 15 residues. The CDR3 coding sequence is TGCAGCGTTGAAAGGGGGTCCACGAGCACCGGGGAGCTGTTTTTT. Residues: CSVERGSTSTGELFF.

The J gene is TRBJ2-1, the V gene TRBV11-3; 9 bases match TRBD2. The CDR3 consists of 17 residues. V lost 4 bases to trimming and J lost 4 bases; unmatched junction nucleotides: 11. CDR1 is SGHNT and CDR2 is YENEEA in the germline V gene. The CDR3 sequence: CASSSRGSGGRYNEQFF. The CDR3 DNA reads as TGTGCCAGCAGCTCAAGGGGGAGCGGGGGGCGGTACAATGAGCAGTTCTTC.

The V call is TRBV7-9, the J call TRBJ1-2; D is undetermined. The CDR3 has 18 residues. V was clipped by 4 bases and J by 4 bases, with 25 bases between them. Germline V lookup: CDR1 SEHNR, CDR2 FQNEAQ (reference sequence). CDR3 nucleotides: TGTGCCAGCAGCTCATTTGACGTGGGGATCCAACGGGGCTATGGCTACACCTTC. Amino acids: CASSSFDVGIQRGYGYTF.